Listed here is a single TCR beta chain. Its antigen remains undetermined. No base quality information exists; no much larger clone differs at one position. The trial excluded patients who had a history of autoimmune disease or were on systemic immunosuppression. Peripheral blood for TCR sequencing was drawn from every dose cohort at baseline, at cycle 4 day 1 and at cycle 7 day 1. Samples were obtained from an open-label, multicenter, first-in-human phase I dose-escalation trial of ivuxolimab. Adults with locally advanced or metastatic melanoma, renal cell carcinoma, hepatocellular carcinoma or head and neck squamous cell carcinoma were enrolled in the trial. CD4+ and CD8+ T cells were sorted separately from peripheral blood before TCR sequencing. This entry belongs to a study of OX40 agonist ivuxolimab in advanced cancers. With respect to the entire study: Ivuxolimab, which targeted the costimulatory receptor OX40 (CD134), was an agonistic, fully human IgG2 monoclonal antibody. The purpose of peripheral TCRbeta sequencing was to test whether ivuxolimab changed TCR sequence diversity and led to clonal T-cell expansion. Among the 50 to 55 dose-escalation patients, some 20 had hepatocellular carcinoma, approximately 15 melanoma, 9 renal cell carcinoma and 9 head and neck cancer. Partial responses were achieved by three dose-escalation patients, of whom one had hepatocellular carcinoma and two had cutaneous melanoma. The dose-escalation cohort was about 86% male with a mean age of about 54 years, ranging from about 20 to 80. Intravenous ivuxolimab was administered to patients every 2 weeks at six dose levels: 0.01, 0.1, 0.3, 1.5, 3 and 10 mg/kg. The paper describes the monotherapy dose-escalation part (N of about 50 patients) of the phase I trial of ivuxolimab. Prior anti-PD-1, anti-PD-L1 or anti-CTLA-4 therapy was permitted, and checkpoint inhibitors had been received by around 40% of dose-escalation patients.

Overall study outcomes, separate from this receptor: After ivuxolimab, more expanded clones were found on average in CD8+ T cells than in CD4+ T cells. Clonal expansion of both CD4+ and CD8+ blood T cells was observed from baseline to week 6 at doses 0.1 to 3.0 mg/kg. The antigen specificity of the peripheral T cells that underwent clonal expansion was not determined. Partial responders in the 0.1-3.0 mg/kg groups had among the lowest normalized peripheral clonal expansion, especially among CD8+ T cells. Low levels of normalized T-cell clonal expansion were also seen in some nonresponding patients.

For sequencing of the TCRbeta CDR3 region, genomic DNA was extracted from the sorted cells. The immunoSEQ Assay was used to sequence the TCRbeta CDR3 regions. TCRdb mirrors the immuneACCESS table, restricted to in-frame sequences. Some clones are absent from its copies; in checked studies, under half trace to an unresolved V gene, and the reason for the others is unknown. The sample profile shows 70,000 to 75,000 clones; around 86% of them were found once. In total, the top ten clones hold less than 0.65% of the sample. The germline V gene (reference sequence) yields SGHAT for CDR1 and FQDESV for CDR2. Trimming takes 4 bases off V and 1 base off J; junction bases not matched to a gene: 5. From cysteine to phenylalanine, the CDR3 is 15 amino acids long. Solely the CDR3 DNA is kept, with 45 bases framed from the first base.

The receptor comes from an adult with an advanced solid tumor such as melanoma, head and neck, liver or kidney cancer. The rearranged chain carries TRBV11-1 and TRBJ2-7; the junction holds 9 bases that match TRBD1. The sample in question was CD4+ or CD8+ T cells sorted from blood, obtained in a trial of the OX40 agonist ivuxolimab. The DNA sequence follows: TGTGCCAGCAGCTCATTTGGACAGGGGTCCTACGAGCAGTACTTC. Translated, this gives CASSSFGQGSYEQYF.